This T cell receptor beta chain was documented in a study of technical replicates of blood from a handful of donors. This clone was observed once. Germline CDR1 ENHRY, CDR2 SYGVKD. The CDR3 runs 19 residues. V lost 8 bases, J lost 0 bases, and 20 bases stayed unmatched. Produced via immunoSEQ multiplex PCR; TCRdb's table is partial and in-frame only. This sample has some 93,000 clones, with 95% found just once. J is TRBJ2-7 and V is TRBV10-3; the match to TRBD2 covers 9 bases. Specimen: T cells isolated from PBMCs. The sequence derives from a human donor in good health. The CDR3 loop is CAIAESSVAGTSRSYEQYF. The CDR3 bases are TGTGCCATCGCCGAGTCAAGTGTGGCCGGGACTAGCCGCTCCTACGAGCAGTACTTC.